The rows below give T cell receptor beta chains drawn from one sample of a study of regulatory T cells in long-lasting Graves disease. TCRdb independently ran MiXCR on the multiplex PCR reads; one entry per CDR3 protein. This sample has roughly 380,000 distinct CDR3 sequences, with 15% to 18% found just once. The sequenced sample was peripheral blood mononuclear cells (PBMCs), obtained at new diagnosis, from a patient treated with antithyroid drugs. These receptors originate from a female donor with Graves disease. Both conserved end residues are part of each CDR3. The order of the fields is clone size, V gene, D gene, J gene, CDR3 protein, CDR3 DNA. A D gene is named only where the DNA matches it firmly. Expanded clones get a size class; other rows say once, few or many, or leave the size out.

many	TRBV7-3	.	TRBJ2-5	CASSLSAFEETQYF	TGTGCCAGCAGCTTGTCAGCATTCGAAGAGACCCAGTACTTC
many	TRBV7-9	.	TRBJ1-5	CASSLGGTNQPQHF	TGTGCCAGCAGCTTAGGCGGTACCAATCAGCCCCAGCATTTT
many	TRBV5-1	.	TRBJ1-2	CASSLEPGADYGYTF	TGCGCCAGCAGCTTAGAACCAGGGGCGGACTATGGCTACACCTTC
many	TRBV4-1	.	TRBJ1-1	CASSPMLNSEAFF	TGCGCCAGCAGCCCCATGCTAAACAGTGAAGCTTTCTTT
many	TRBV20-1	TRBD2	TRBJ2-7	CSAAKTSGGSYEQYF	TGCAGTGCCGCTAAAACTAGCGGGGGATCCTACGAGCAGTACTTC
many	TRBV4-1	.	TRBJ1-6	CASSQEPGQLRGPLHF	TGCGCCAGCAGCCAAGAACCGGGACAACTTAGGGGACCCCTCCACTTT
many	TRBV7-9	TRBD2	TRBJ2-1	CASSSTGLAPPNEQFF	TGTGCCAGCAGTTCAACCGGACTAGCTCCCCCGAATGAGCAGTTCTTC
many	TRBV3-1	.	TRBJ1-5	CASSQDNQPQHF	TGTGCCAGCAGCCAGGACAATCAGCCCCAGCATTTT
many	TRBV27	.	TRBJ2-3	CASSLFGGATDTQYF	TGTGCCAGCAGTTTATTTGGGGGCGCGACAGATACGCAGTATTTT
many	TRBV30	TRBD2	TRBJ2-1	CAWSVTSGSNEQFF	TGTGCCTGGAGTGTGACTAGCGGGAGCAATGAGCAGTTCTTC
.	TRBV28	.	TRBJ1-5	CARSLSGVQPQHF	TGTGCCCGCAGTTTATCGGGAGTTCAGCCCCAGCATTTT
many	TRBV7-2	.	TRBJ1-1	CASSLRRQSEAFF	TGTGCCAGCAGCTTAAGGAGGCAGAGTGAAGCTTTCTTT
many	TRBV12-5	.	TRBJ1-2	CASAPGRAYGYTF	TGTGCTAGTGCCCCCGGCAGGGCTTATGGCTACACCTTC
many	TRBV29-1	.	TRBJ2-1	CSVEDRGLGGGPGDEQFF	TGCAGCGTTGAAGACAGGGGGTTGGGGGGAGGGCCTGGGGATGAGCAGTTCTTC
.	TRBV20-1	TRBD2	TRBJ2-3	CSASAGTSSTLDTQYF	TGCAGTGCTAGCGCCGGGACTAGCAGCACCCTGGATACGCAGTATTTT
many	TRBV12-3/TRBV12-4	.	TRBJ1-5	CASSSDPDQPQHF	TGTGCCAGCAGTTCTGACCCTGATCAGCCCCAGCATTTT
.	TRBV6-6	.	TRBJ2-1	CASSYSMDNGQDYWNEQFF	TGTGCCAGCAGTTACTCGATGGATAATGGTCAGGACTATTGGAATGAGCAGTTCTTC
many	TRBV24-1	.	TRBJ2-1	CATSDPDHNEQFF	TGTGCCACCAGTGACCCAGACCACAATGAGCAGTTCTTC
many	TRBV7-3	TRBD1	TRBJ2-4	CASSRQGGVAKNIQYF	TGTGCCAGCAGCCGACAGGGTGGGGTAGCCAAAAACATTCAGTACTTC
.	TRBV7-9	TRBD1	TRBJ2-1	CASSSGTGNLNEQFF	TGTGCCAGCAGCTCCGGGACAGGGAACCTCAATGAGCAGTTCTTC
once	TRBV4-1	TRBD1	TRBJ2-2	CASSRDRQGPRAGELFF	TGCGCCAGCAGCCGCGATCGACAGGGGCCCCGTGCCGGGGAGCTGTTTTTT
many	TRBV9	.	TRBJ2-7	CASSVGQGSEQYF	TGTGCCAGCAGCGTAGGGCAGGGATCCGAGCAGTACTTC
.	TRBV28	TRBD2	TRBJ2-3	CASSFISASGSGADTQYF	TGTGCCAGCAGTTTTATTTCGGCTAGCGGGAGTGGCGCAGATACGCAGTATTTT
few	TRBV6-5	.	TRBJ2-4	CASSYRDNLAKNIQYF	TGTGCCAGCAGTTATCGGGACAATCTAGCCAAAAACATTCAGTACTTC
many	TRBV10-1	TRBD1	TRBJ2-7	CASSLYPGQNSYEQYF	TGCGCCAGCAGCTTATACCCGGGACAGAATTCCTACGAGCAGTACTTC
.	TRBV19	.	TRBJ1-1	CASSFRRRGGDTEAFF	TGTGCCAGTAGTTTCCGAAGGCGCGGGGGGGACACTGAAGCTTTCTTT
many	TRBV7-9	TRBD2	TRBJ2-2	CASRLPGLAGGPNTGELFF	TGTGCCAGCAGACTACCGGGACTAGCGGGAGGGCCGAACACCGGGGAGCTGTTTTTT
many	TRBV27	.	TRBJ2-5	CASSLSVGLETQYF	TGTGCCAGCAGTTTATCGGTAGGGTTGGAGACCCAGTACTTC
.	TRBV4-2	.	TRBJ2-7	CASSQEKALGEQYF	TGTGCCAGCAGCCAAGAGAAAGCTCTAGGCGAGCAGTACTTC
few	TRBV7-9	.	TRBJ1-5	CASSSGRNNQPQHF	TGTGCCAGCAGCTCTGGACGGAACAATCAGCCCCAGCATTTT
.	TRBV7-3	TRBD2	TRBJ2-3	CASSSGLAGGRTDTQYF	TGTGCCAGCAGCTCGGGACTAGCGGGAGGGAGGACAGATACGCAGTATTTT
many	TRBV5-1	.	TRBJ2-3	CASSPLPNTQYF	TGCGCCAGCAGCCCCCTACCCAATACGCAGTATTTT
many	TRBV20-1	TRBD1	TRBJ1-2	CSATPGWRDSPDSNYGYTF	TGCAGTGCCACCCCCGGCTGGCGGGACAGCCCTGATTCTAACTATGGCTACACCTTC
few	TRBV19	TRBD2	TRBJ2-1	CASSLLAGGRVYNEQFF	TGTGCCAGTAGTCTCCTAGCGGGGGGCCGAGTCTACAATGAGCAGTTCTTC
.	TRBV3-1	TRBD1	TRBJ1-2	CASSILPGQGSSYGYTF	TGTGCCAGCAGCATTTTGCCTGGACAGGGGTCGAGCTATGGCTACACCTTC
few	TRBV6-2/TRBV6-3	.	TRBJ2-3	CASIRGYNTDTQYF	TGTGCCAGCATTCGGGGCTATAACACAGATACGCAGTATTTT
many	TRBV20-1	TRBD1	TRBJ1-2	CSAEDRENYGYTF	TGCAGTGCAGAGGACAGGGAGAACTATGGCTACACCTTC
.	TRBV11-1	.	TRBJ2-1	CASLEGVYNEQFF	TGTGCCAGCCTCGAAGGGGTATACAATGAGCAGTTCTTC
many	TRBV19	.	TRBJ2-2	CASSLQGNTGELFF	TGTGCCAGCAGCCTACAGGGGAACACCGGGGAGCTGTTTTTT
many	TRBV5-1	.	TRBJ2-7	CASSRGTDYYEQYF	TGCGCCAGCAGCCGGGGGACAGATTACTACGAGCAGTACTTC
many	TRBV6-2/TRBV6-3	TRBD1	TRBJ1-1	CASGQGTNTEAFF	TGTGCCAGCGGACAGGGGACGAACACTGAAGCTTTCTTT
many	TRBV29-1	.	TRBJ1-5	CSVTGQGPNQPQHF	TGCAGCGTCACAGGCCAGGGGCCCAATCAGCCCCAGCATTTT
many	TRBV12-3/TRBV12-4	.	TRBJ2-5	CASNHLGVETQYF	TGTGCCAGCAACCACTTAGGGGTGGAGACCCAGTACTTC
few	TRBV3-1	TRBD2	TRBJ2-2	CASSHGGGLGELFF	TGTGCCAGCAGCCATGGCGGGGGGCTCGGGGAGCTGTTTTTT
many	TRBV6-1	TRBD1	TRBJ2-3	CASSLGQGIFTDTQYF	TGTGCCAGCAGTCTGGGACAGGGGATCTTCACAGATACGCAGTATTTT
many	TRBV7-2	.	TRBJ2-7	CASSRNYEQYF	TGTGCCAGCAGCCGAAACTACGAGCAGTACTTC
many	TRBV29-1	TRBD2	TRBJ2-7	CSVELTSGTYNYEQYF	TGCAGCGTTGAATTGACTAGCGGGACATATAACTACGAGCAGTACTTC
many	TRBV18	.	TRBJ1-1	CASSQRQEYTEAFF	TGTGCCAGCTCACAAAGACAGGAGTACACTGAAGCTTTCTTT
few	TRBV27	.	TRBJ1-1	CASSLSPGPNTGAFF	TGTGCCAGCAGTTTATCGCCGGGGCCGAACACTGGAGCTTTCTTT
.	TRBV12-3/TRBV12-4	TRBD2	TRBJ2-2	CASSLAGVDGELFF	TGTGCCAGCAGTCTAGCGGGGGTGGACGGGGAGCTGTTTTTT
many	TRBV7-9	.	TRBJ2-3	CASSNSAHLDTQYF	TGTGCCAGCAGCAACTCGGCTCATCTGGATACGCAGTATTTT
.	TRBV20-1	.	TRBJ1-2	CSAQSPQGYGYTF	TGCAGTGCTCAATCTCCGCAGGGCTATGGCTACACCTTC
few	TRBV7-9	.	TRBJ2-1	CASAAGHEQFF	TGTGCCAGCGCGGCCGGTCATGAGCAGTTCTTC
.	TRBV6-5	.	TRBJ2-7	CASSYSGEVDEQYF	TGTGCCAGCAGTTACTCCGGAGAAGTCGACGAGCAGTACTTC
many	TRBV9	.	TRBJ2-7	CASRPNTRQGGHEQYF	TGTGCCAGCAGACCGAACACGAGACAAGGCGGCCACGAGCAGTACTTC